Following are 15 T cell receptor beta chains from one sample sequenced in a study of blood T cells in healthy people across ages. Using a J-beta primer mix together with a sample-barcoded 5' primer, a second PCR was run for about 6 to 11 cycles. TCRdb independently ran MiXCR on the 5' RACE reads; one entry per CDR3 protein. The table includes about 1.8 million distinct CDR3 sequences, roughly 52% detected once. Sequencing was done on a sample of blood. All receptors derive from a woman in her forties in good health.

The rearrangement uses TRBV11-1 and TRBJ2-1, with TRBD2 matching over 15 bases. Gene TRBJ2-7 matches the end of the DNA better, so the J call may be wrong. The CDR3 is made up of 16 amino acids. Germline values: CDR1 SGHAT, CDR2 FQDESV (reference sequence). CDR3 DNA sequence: TGTGCCAGCAGCTCCACCCTGGGACTAGCGGGGGGTGAGCAGTACTTC. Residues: CASSSTLGLAGGEQYF.

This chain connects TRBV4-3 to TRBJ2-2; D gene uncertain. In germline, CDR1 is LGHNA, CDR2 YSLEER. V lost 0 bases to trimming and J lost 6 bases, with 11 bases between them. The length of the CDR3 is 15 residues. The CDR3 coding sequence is TGCGCCAGCAGCCAAGAGCTCAAGGTAGCCGGGGAGCTGTTTTTT. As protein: CASSQELKVAGELFF.

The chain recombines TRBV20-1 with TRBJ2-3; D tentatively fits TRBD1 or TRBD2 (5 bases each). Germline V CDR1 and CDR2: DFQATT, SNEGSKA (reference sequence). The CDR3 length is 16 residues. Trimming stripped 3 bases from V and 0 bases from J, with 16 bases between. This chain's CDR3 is CSASLLRGASTDTQYF. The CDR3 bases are TGCAGTGCTAGCCTCCTACGGGGCGCTAGCACAGATACGCAGTATTTT.

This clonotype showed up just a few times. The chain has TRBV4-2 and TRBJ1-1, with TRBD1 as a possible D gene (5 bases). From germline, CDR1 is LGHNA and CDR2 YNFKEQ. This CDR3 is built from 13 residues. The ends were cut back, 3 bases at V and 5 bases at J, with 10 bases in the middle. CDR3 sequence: CASSQGVSTEAFF. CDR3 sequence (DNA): TGTGCCAGCAGCCAGGGGGTTAGTACTGAAGCTTTCTTT.

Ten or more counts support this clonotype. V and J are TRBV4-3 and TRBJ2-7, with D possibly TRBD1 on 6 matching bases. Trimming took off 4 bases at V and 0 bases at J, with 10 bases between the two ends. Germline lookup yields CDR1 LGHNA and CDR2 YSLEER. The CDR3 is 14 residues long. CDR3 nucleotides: TGCGCCAGCAGCCCGGACAGTAGCTCCTACGAGCAGTACTTC. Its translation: CASSPDSSSYEQYF.

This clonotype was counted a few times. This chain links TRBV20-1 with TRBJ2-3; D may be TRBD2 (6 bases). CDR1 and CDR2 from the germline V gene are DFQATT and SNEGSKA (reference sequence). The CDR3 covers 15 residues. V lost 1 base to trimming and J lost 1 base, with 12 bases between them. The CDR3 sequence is CSARGEEGRTDTQYF. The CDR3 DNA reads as TGCAGTGCTAGAGGAGAGGAGGGTCGCACAGATACGCAGTATTTT.

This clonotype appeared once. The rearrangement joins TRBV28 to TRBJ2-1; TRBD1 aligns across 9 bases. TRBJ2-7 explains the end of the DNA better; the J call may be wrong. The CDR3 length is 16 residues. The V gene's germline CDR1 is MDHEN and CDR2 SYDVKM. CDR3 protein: CASSSGQGMAYNEQYF. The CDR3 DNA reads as TGTGCCAGCAGTTCGGGACAGGGAATGGCCTACAATGAACAGTACTTC.

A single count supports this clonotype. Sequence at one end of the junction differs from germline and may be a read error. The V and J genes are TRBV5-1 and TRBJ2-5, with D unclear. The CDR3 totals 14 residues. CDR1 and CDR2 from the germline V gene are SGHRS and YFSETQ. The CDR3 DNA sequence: TGCCCCAGCAGCTTGGACCGGGTCCAAGAGACCCAGTACTTC. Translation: CPSSLDRVQETQYF.

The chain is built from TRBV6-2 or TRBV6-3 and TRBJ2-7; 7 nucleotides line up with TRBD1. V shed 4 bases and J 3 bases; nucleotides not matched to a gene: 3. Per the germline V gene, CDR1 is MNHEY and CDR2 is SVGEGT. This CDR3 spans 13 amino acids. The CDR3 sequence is CASSWDSYYEQYF. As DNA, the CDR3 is TGTGCCAGCAGTTGGGACAGCTACTACGAGCAGTACTTC.

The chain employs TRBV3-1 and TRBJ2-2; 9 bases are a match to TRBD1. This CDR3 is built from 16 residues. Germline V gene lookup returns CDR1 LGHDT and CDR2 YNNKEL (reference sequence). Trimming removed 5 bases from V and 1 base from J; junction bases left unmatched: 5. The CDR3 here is CASSETGGQNTGELFF. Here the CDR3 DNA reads TGTGCCAGCAGCGAAACAGGGGGCCAGAACACCGGGGAGCTGTTTTTT.

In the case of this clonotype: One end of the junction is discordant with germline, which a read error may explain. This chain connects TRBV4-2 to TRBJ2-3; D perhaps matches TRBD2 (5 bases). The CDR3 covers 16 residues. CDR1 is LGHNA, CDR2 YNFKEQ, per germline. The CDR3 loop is CTSSQAVELNTDTQYF. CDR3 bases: TGTACCAGCAGCCAAGCGGTCGAACTAAACACAGATACGCAGTATTTT.

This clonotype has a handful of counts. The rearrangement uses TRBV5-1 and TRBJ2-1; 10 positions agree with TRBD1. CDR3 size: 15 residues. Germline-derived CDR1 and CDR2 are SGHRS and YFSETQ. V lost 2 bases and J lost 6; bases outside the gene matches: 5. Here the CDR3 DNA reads TGCGCCAGCAGCTTACCCCGGGACAGGGGCAATGAGCAGTTCTTC. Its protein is CASSLPRDRGNEQFF.

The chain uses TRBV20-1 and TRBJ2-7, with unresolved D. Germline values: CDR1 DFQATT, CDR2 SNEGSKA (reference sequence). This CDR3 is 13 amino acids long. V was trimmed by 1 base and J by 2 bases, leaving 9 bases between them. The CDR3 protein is CSARGGDTYEQYF. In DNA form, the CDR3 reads TGCAGTGCTAGAGGCGGAGACACCTACGAGCAGTACTTC.

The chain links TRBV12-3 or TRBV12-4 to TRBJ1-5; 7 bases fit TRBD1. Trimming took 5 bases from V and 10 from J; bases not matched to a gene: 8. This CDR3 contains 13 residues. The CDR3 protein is CASSADRASPQHF. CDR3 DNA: TGTGCCAGCAGTGCCGACAGGGCCTCACCCCAGCATTTT.

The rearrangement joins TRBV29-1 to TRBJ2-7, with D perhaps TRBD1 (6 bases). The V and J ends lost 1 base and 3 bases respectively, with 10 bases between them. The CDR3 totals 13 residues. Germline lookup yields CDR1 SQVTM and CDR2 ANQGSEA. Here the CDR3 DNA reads TGCAGCGTTGAAGGACAGGCGAACTACGAGCAGTACTTC. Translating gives CSVEGQANYEQYF.